The rows below give T cell receptor beta chains drawn from one sample of a study of T cells in localized non-small cell lung cancer. TCRdb keeps only in-frame clones here, not all; method: immunoSEQ multiplex PCR. The data hold 50,000 to 70,000 clones, with roughly 81% observed a single time. The sample here was PBMCs, taken before any cancer treatment. The receptors here all came from a man aged 40 to 70 with stage II lung adenocarcinoma. The CDR3 runs from the conserved cysteine through the conserved F or W. D genes are given only for firm matches. Part of the rows lack a size; the others show once, few, many or a class for expanded clones.

>TRBV15|NA|NA|TRBJ2-3
CATSRDQDTQYF
>TRBV25-1|NA|TRBD1|TRBJ1-5
CASSEAGQGGNQPQHF
>TRBV6-1|once|NA|TRBJ1-2
CASSEEGGGGYTF
>TRBV19|NA|TRBD1|TRBJ1-4
CASSIGTGTGEKLFF
>TRBV11-2|NA|NA|TRBJ1-1
CASSLYGEAFF
>TRBV5-6|NA|NA|TRBJ2-7
CASSLENEQYF
>TRBV7-9|NA|TRBD2|TRBJ2-1
CASSLSSGRGNEQFF
>TRBV9|NA|NA|TRBJ2-6
CASSPRGVRTGANVLTF
>TRBV2|NA|NA|TRBJ1-1
CASKTGPNTEAFF
>TRBV9|NA|NA|TRBJ1-5
CASSVEAPRTASNQPQHF
>TRBV5-6|NA|NA|TRBJ1-4
CASRTGSGNSNEKLFF
>TRBV6-6|NA|TRBD1|TRBJ1-2
CASSSDRLGYGYTF
>TRBV30|NA|TRBD2|TRBJ2-1
CAHSGAPADNEQFF
>TRBV7-6|NA|NA|TRBJ2-3
CASSFWADTDTQYF
>TRBV9|NA|TRBD2|TRBJ2-1
CASSVERLAGANEQFF
>TRBV7-2|NA|NA|TRBJ1-2
CASNLQGRDGYTF
>TRBV19|NA|NA|TRBJ2-7
CASRGDPGSYEQYF
>TRBV4-1|NA|NA|TRBJ2-1
CASSQFGGRSSYNEQFF
>TRBV6-5|NA|TRBD1|TRBJ2-5
CASSYRTPGGTQYF
>TRBV7-6|NA|TRBD1|TRBJ1-5
CASSLDRGLGGQPQHF
>TRBV30|few|NA|TRBJ2-7
CAWSPLGGTRLKGSYEQYF
>TRBV14|once|NA|TRBJ2-1
CASSPKRGTPGHEQFF
>TRBV7-3|NA|NA|TRBJ2-5
CASSLLANGETQYF
>TRBV18|medium-sized|NA|TRBJ2-2
CASSPMKQGRTGELFF
>TRBV28|NA|TRBD1|TRBJ1-2
CASWDRGYTF
>TRBV30|NA|NA|TRBJ2-5
CAWSVSETQYF
>TRBV5-1|NA|NA|TRBJ1-1
CASSLGEQVTPEAFF
>TRBV7-2|NA|NA|TRBJ1-1
CASSTIPNTEAFF
>TRBV16|NA|NA|TRBJ1-2
CASSHIRDIGYTF
>TRBV5-1|NA|TRBD2|TRBJ2-3
CASSTGLAGGDTQYF
>TRBV5-1|NA|TRBD2|TRBJ2-4
CASSFNSGVGKNIQYF
>TRBV6-6|NA|NA|TRBJ1-5
CASRGPGNGQPQHF
>TRBV6-5|NA|NA|TRBJ2-2
CASSYAETGELFF
>TRBV5-1|NA|NA|TRBJ1-5
CASSLAGGSNQPQHF
>TRBV2|NA|NA|TRBJ2-1
CASSAGPDNEQFF
>TRBV7-2|NA|NA|TRBJ1-4
CASSLGFWEKLFF
>TRBV6-1|NA|NA|TRBJ2-7
CASSERQLRGREQYF
>TRBV9|NA|NA|TRBJ1-2
CASSVGGGSSNYGYTF
>TRBV4-1|NA|TRBD2|NA
CASSQGKLALDYEQYF
>TRBV7-9|NA|TRBD2|TRBJ2-7
CASSLVSGRSHEQYF
>TRBV14|NA|NA|TRBJ1-1
CASSQEGVWITEAFF
>TRBV4-2|NA|NA|TRBJ1-4
CASSQPDRGKTEDNEKLFF
>TRBV29-1|NA|NA|TRBJ2-7
CSVFTYEQYF
>TRBV4-1|few|NA|TRBJ1-1
CASSQESGRVNTEAFF